The 24 T cell receptor beta chains listed next were all sequenced from one sample in a study of T cell responses to AZD1222 COVID-19 vaccine. Sequenced by immunoSEQ multiplex PCR; TCRdb stores in-frame clones only, minus some. In the table there are over 150,000 clones, roughly 90% of which are singletons. Sequencing used peripheral blood, obtained on day 0 of MenACWY control vaccination. These receptors all come from an adult in good health.

J is TRBJ2-5 and V is TRBV7-9; 8 nucleotides match TRBD2. Germline assignment: CDR1 SEHNR and CDR2 FQNEAQ (reference sequence). Unmatched junction bases numbered 5, after V lost 1 base and J lost 4 bases. The CDR3 has 15 residues. The CDR3, as DNA: TGTGCCAGCAGCTTAGGGCGGGGGGAGAGAGAGACCCAGTACTTC. Amino acids: CASSLGRGERETQYF. Looking up the rest from reference TRBV7-9 and TRBJ2-5 gives the full variable domain: DTGVSQNPRHKITKRGQNVTFRCDPISEHNRLYWYRQTLGQGPEFLTYFQNEAQLEKSRLLSDRFSAERPKGSFSTLEIQRTEQGDSAMYLCASSLGRGERETQYFGPGTRLLVL.

This chain links TRBV30 with TRBJ2-7, with D perhaps matching TRBD1 (6 bases). Germline V lookup: CDR1 GTSNPN, CDR2 SVGIG (reference sequence). This CDR3 has 14 amino acids. V shed 8 bases and J shed 0 bases, with 17 bases lying between them. The CDR3 DNA reads TGTGCCGGCACCGGGACACGGGCCTCCTACGAGCAGTACTTC. This sequence encodes CAGTGTRASYEQYF.

CDR3 in amino acids: CASISQSLKQPQHF. CDR3 DNA sequence: TGTGCCAGCATCTCCCAGAGTCTGAAACAGCCCCAGCATTTT. The chain recombines TRBV28 with TRBJ1-5, with D uncertain. CDR3 length equals 14 residues. Per the germline V gene, CDR1 is MDHEN and CDR2 is SYDVKM. With 7 bases removed from V and 7 bases from J, the gap between germline ends came to 17 bases.

The chain carries TRBV28 and TRBJ2-7, with a weak D call TRBD2 (6 bases). V was trimmed by 8 bases and J by 7 bases, leaving 18 bases between them. Germline loops: CDR1 MDHEN, CDR2 SYDVKM. The CDR3 is 13 residues long. The CDR3 region has the DNA TGTGCCAGCGGGGAGGCTCAGCGACGGGAGCAGTACGTC. As protein: CASGEAQRREQYV.

For this clone: In the same sample, other DNA sequences code for this CDR3. The gene calls are TRBV7-9 and TRBJ2-3; no clear D. Germline CDR1 is SEHNR and CDR2 is FQNEAQ (reference sequence). This CDR3 spans 12 amino acids. Trimming took 6 bases from V and 0 from J, leaving 4 bases between them. The CDR3 here is CASSFSTDTQYF. The CDR3 bases are TGTGCCAGCAGTTTTAGCACAGATACGCAGTATTTT.

The chain uses TRBV19 and TRBJ2-1, with D uncertain. V was pared by 8 bases and J by 12 bases, with 14 bases between. Per germline, CDR1 LNHDA and CDR2 SQIVND (reference sequence). The CDR3 is made up of 11 amino acids. The CDR3 coding sequence is TGTGCCAGTGGCTTCGGAAAGGGGCAGTTCTTC. It encodes CASGFGKGQFF.

The V gene is TRBV10-1, the J gene TRBJ2-7; 7 bases match TRBD2. Germline CDR1 reads WNHNN; CDR2 reads SYGVQD (reference sequence). V lost 6 bases to trimming and J lost 6 bases; unmatched junction nucleotides: 17. This CDR3 contains 16 residues. The CDR3, as DNA: TGCGCCAGCAGGGCCCTAGCGGACCCTTCCGGAGGCGAGCAGTACTTC. Translated, it gives CASRALADPSGGEQYF.

This clone was seen only a few times. The rearrangement joins TRBV6-5 to TRBJ2-7; D perhaps matches TRBD2 (5 bases). Deletions cut 6 bases from V and 7 bases from J, with 13 bases between. Germline CDR1 and CDR2: MNHEY and SVGAGI. The CDR3 has 12 amino acids. The CDR3 region is CASSVGGREQYF. CDR3 coding DNA: TGTGCCAGCAGCGTCGGAGGCCGGGAGCAGTACTTC.

The genes are TRBV18 and TRBJ2-7; 9 nucleotides align to TRBD2. Germline CDR1 reads KGHSH; CDR2 reads LQKENI. The CDR3 covers 16 residues. After removal of 0 bases from V and 6 bases from J, the junction contained 9 bases not matched to a gene. As DNA, the CDR3 is TGTGCCAGCTCACCACCTAGTAGCGGGGGTCTGGGCGAGCAGTACTTC. This translates into CASSPPSSGGLGEQYF. The variable domain in full, completed from reference TRBV18 and TRBJ2-7, reads NAGVMQNPRHLVRRRGQEARLRCSPMKGHSHVYWYRQLPEEGLKFMVYLQKENIIDESGMPKERFSAEFPKEGPSILRIQQVVRGDSAAYFCASSPPSSGGLGEQYFGPGTRLTVT.

This clone was counted only a few times. The V gene is TRBV27, the J gene TRBJ1-5, with unresolved D. There are 15 residues in the CDR3. The V end lost 3 bases, the J end lost 9 bases, and 18 bases lay between the germline ends. Germline V gives CDR1 MNHEY, CDR2 SMNVEV (reference sequence). CDR3 amino acids: CASSLKGIDMRPQHF. For the CDR3, the DNA is TGTGCCAGCAGTTTGAAAGGGATAGATATGAGGCCCCAGCATTTT.

The V call is TRBV28, the J call TRBJ2-1, with 8 bases identical to TRBD1. V shed 4 bases, J shed 4 bases, and the junction held 12 bases outside the gene matches. This CDR3 is 17 amino acids long. Germline V lookup: CDR1 MDHEN, CDR2 SYDVKM. CDR3 loop: CASSYSSRDRTYNEQFF. The CDR3 DNA reads as TGTGCCAGCAGTTATTCTAGCCGGGACAGGACTTACAATGAGCAGTTCTTC.

The chain employs TRBV7-4 and TRBJ1-4, with 11 bases aligning to TRBD1. This CDR3 is 18 amino acids long. In germline, CDR1 is SGHVT, CDR2 SQSDAQ. Trimming removed 4 bases from V and 2 bases from J; junction bases left unmatched: 9. This chain's CDR3 is CASSSGQGAKGTNEKLFF. For the CDR3, the DNA is TGTGCCAGCAGCTCCGGACAGGGGGCAAAGGGGACTAATGAAAAACTGTTTTTT.

The rearrangement links TRBV7-9 to TRBJ2-7, with no clear D. The V and J ends lost 0 bases and 7 bases respectively, with 7 bases between them. This CDR3 comprises 12 residues. From germline, CDR1 is SEHNR and CDR2 FQNEAQ (reference sequence). The CDR3 sequence: CASSLAPGEQYF. The DNA for the CDR3 is TGTGCCAGCAGCTTAGCCCCAGGTGAGCAGTACTTC. Full variable domain (remainder filled in from reference TRBV7-9 and TRBJ2-7): DTGVSQNPRHKITKRGQNVTFRCDPISEHNRLYWYRQTLGQGPEFLTYFQNEAQLEKSRLLSDRFSAERPKGSFSTLEIQRTEQGDSAMYLCASSLAPGEQYFGPGTRLTVT.

The chain couples TRBV4-3 to TRBJ2-3; D possibly corresponds to TRBD2 (6 bases). With 0 bases removed from V and 6 bases from J, the gap between germline ends came to 13 bases. This CDR3 is 15 amino acids long. Germline CDR1 is LGHNA and CDR2 is YSLEER. The CDR3 protein is CASSQDGGWMDTQYF. In nucleotides, the CDR3 is TGCGCCAGCAGCCAAGATGGGGGGTGGATGGATACGCAGTATTTT.

This clone is a singleton in its sample. The genes are TRBV4-2 and TRBJ2-3, with 7 bases aligning to TRBD1. The germline gives CDR1 LGHNA, CDR2 YNFKEQ. CDR3 length: 13 residues. The J segment lost 7 bases and the V segment lost 3 bases, leaving 4 bases of the junction unmatched. CDR3 sequence: CASSQGQSYTQYF. DNA of the CDR3: TGTGCCAGCAGCCAGGGACAGAGTTATACGCAGTATTTT.

The chain couples TRBV3-1 (or the pseudogene TRBV3-2) to TRBJ1-2; D call uncertain. With 2 bases removed from V and 6 bases from J, the gap between germline ends came to 16 bases. Per germline, CDR1 LGHDT and CDR2 YNNKEL (reference sequence). This CDR3 is built from 15 residues. The CDR3 DNA follows: TGTGCCAGCAGCCAATTCATCCGGGGTGGTGATGGCTACACCTTC. Translated, it gives CASSQFIRGGDGYTF.

This chain links TRBV5-6 with TRBJ1-1; 10 nucleotides agree with TRBD1. Germline V CDR1 and CDR2: SGHDT, YYEEEE. J lost 1 base, V lost 3 bases, and 3 bases had no gene match. This CDR3 comprises 15 residues. CDR3 sequence (DNA): TGTGCCAGCAGCTCGGGACAGGGGAGGAACACTGAAGCTTTCTTT. Translation gives CASSSGQGRNTEAFF. Drawing the rest from reference TRBV5-6 and TRBJ1-1, the complete variable domain is DAGVTQSPTHLIKTRGQQVTLRCSPKSGHDTVSWYQQALGQGPQFIFQYYEEEERQRGNFPDRFSGHQFPNYSSELNVNALLLGDSALYLCASSSGQGRNTEAFFGQGTRLTVV.

The chain recombines TRBV11-3 with TRBJ2-2; no definite D call. The V and J ends lost 5 bases and 1 base respectively, with 17 bases between them. The CDR3 totals 17 residues. From germline, CDR1 is SGHNT and CDR2 YENEEA. CDR3 in amino acids: CASSPIWAEMNTGELFF. CDR3 sequence (DNA): TGTGCCAGCAGCCCAATTTGGGCGGAGATGAACACCGGGGAGCTGTTTTTT.

J is TRBJ1-2 and V is TRBV7-2, with D possibly being TRBD1 (5 bases). Trimming shortened V by 5 bases and J by 2 bases, and 12 bases separated the two germline ends. Germline lookup yields CDR1 SGHTA and CDR2 FQGNSA. The CDR3 is made up of 14 amino acids. This CDR3 is CASSPRDGNYGYTF. CDR3 nucleotide sequence: TGTGCCAGCAGCCCCCGGGACGGAAACTATGGCTACACCTTC.

The V gene is TRBV3-1 (or the pseudogene TRBV3-2), the J gene TRBJ1-5, with TRBD1 as a possible D gene (6 bases). The germline CDR1 and CDR2 sequences are LGHDT and YNNKEL (reference sequence). V was trimmed by 5 bases and J by 3 bases, leaving 8 bases between them. CDR3 length equals 13 residues. The DNA of the CDR3 is TGTGCCAGCAGCGGACAGATCAATCAGCCCCAGCATTTT. This codes for CASSGQINQPQHF.

The CDR3 sequence: CATSDLDRAGQRNSPLHF. The CDR3 nucleotides are TGTGCCACCAGTGATTTGGACCGAGCGGGACAGAGAAATTCACCCCTCCACTTT. The chain combines TRBV24-1 with TRBJ1-6; 7 bases agree with TRBD1. Germline CDR1 KGHDR, CDR2 SFDVKD. The V gene end was trimmed by 0 bases and the J gene end by 7 bases; junction bases not matched to a gene: 11. This CDR3 comprises 18 residues.

This chain uses TRBV7-2 with TRBJ2-1, with TRBD2 identical over 13 bases. From germline, CDR1 is SGHTA and CDR2 FQGNSA. CDR3 length: 16 amino acids. Trimming at V came to 4 bases and at J to 9 bases, leaving 9 bases not matched to a gene. The CDR3 bases are TGTGCCAGCAGCTCCGGCGGGACTAGCGGGAATAGTGAGCAGTTCTTC. It specifies CASSSGGTSGNSEQFF.

This chain connects TRBV11-2 to TRBJ1-3; 7 nucleotides match TRBD1. The germline V gene encodes CDR1 SGHAT and CDR2 FQNNGV. Germline trimming cut 6 bases from V and 3 bases from J; bases unmatched to any gene: 5. This CDR3 spans 14 amino acids. CDR3 region: CASRKQGNGNTIYF. The CDR3 DNA is TGTGCCAGCAGGAAACAGGGGAATGGAAACACCATATATTTT. The full variable domain, completed using reference TRBV11-2 and TRBJ1-3, is EAGVAQSPRYKIIEKRQSVAFWCNPISGHATLYWYQQILGQGPKLLIQFQNNGVVDDSQLPKDRFSAERLKGVDSTLKIQPAKLEDSAVYLCASRKQGNGNTIYFGEGSWLTVV.

The V call is TRBV28, the J call TRBJ2-5; 8 bases are a match to TRBD2. The germline V gene has CDR1 MDHEN and CDR2 SYDVKM. The trim removed 2 bases at V and 0 bases at J, leaving 5 bases unmatched. The CDR3 length is 16 residues. CDR3 DNA sequence: TGTGCCAGCAGTTTAACCGGGACTAGACACCAAGAGACCCAGTACTTC. It yields the protein CASSLTGTRHQETQYF.